The 20 T cell receptor beta chains listed next were all sequenced from one sample in a study of blood T cell repertoires in COVID-19. Profiled with immunoSEQ multiplex PCR; TCRdb holds only in-frame clones, not every one. The table shows approximately 340,000 clones, with roughly 90% occurring only once. The source material was peripheral blood. These receptors were obtained from a man aged 25-45 years with COVID-19, enrolled during active disease.

The CDR3 region has the DNA TGTGCCAGCAGACCTAGAACAGGGGGCCTATATGGCTACACCTTC. Protein: CASRPRTGGLYGYTF. V usage is TRBV27 and J usage is TRBJ1-2; 9 bases fit TRBD1. Germline CDR1 MNHEY, CDR2 SMNVEV (reference sequence). Unmatched junction bases numbered 10, after V lost 6 bases and J lost 5 bases. CDR3 length: 15 residues.

The genes are TRBV24-1 and TRBJ2-2; 9 bases are shared with TRBD1. The ends lost 5 bases at V and 5 bases at J; junction bases unmatched: 2. This CDR3 region has 14 residues. Germline V CDR1 and CDR2: KGHDR, SFDVKD. The CDR3 region has the DNA TGTGCCACCAGTGTGACAGGGGGAACCGGGGAGCTGTTTTTT. Residues: CATSVTGGTGELFF.

The chain combines TRBV18 with TRBJ1-1, with 7 bases lining up with TRBD1. Losses at the gene ends were 0 bases for V and 1 base for J; bases not matched to a gene: 5. The CDR3 is 16 amino acids. The V gene's germline CDR1 is KGHSH and CDR2 LQKENI. The CDR3 DNA follows: TGTGCCAGCTCACCACCCCTGACAGGGCGGAACACTGAAGCTTTCTTT. Translation: CASSPPLTGRNTEAFF.

V is TRBV7-3 and J is TRBJ2-5; the D gene is possibly TRBD1 (6 bases). Trimming pared 3 bases from V and 0 bases from J, leaving 8 bases between. This CDR3 comprises 14 residues. The V gene's germline CDR1 is SGHTA and CDR2 FQGTGA. The CDR3 region is CASSFRGDQETQYF. Written as DNA, the CDR3 is TGTGCCAGCAGCTTCAGGGGAGACCAAGAGACCCAGTACTTC.

As for this clone: This sample also contains other DNA sequences that code for the same CDR3. The chain combines TRBV19 with TRBJ2-7; the match to TRBD1 covers 9 bases. Germline trimming cut 5 bases from V and 0 bases from J; bases unmatched to any gene: 2. From germline, CDR1 is LNHDA and CDR2 SQIVND (reference sequence). The CDR3 covers 14 residues. The CDR3 DNA follows: TGTGCCAGTAGTCGGGACAGGGACTCCTACGAGCAGTACTTC. Translation gives CASSRDRDSYEQYF.

The chain combines TRBV25-1 with TRBJ2-2; D is perhaps TRBD2 (6 bases). The CDR3 totals 15 residues. V was shortened by 7 bases and J by 3 bases, with 15 bases between the two germline ends. Per germline, CDR1 MGHDK and CDR2 SYGVNS. The CDR3 protein is CASTSQGGDTGELFF. The CDR3 region has the DNA TGTGCCAGCACGTCGCAAGGCGGGGACACCGGGGAGCTGTTTTTT.

The V and J genes are TRBV30 and TRBJ2-7, with a possible D match to TRBD2 (5 bases). Per the germline V gene, CDR1 is GTSNPN and CDR2 is SVGIG (reference sequence). CDR3 size: 11 residues. The ends were cut back, 2 bases at V and 9 bases at J, with 11 bases in the middle. The CDR3 sequence is CAWSPREGQYF. CDR3 sequence (DNA): TGTGCCTGGAGTCCACGGGAAGGGCAGTACTTC.

J is TRBJ2-1 and V is TRBV6-5, with D possibly being TRBD2 (6 bases). V was clipped by 6 bases and J by 3 bases, with 15 bases between them. This CDR3 contains 15 residues. CDR1 is MNHEY, CDR2 SVGAGI, per germline. The CDR3 DNA sequence: TGTGCCAGCAGGGAGGTGGAGGGCTACTACAATGAGCAGTTCTTC. Encoded protein: CASREVEGYYNEQFF.

The rearrangement links TRBV6-5 to TRBJ1-1, with TRBD1 as a possible D gene (5 bases). V was pared by 5 bases and J by 4 bases, with 14 bases between. CDR1 is MNHEY, CDR2 SVGAGI, per germline. The CDR3 spans 14 residues. The CDR3 loop reads CASSIVGVGTEAFF. The DNA of the CDR3 is TGTGCCAGCAGTATTGTAGGGGTGGGCACTGAAGCTTTCTTT.

DNA for the CDR3: TGTGCCAGCAGTACGGGGACAGGGGCGCTTAAGCAGTTCTTC. Protein sequence: CASSTGTGALKQFF. This chain links TRBV6-5 with TRBJ2-1; 10 bases map to TRBD1. The J segment lost 11 bases and the V segment lost 5 bases, leaving 9 bases of the junction unmatched. Germline V gene data show CDR1 as MNHEY and CDR2 as SVGAGI. CDR3 length equals 14 residues.

This clone came up a few times. The sample contains more than one DNA sequence encoding this CDR3. V and J are TRBV4-1 and TRBJ2-2, with 12 bases aligning to TRBD2. This CDR3 region has 18 residues. V dropped 3 bases and J dropped 0; count of bases not matched to a gene: 5. Germline V gives CDR1 MGHRA, CDR2 YSYEKL. The CDR3 DNA reads as TGCGCCAGCAGCCAGCCTAGCGGGAGGGCGGCGAACACCGGGGAGCTGTTTTTT. It specifies CASSQPSGRAANTGELFF.

V is TRBV5-6 and J is TRBJ2-7; TRBD2 agrees at 8 bases. J lost 3 bases, V lost 4 bases, and 9 bases had no gene match. The CDR3 has 15 residues. The germline gives CDR1 SGHDT, CDR2 YYEEEE. The CDR3 loop is CASSPPSGSVYEQYF. As DNA, the CDR3 is TGTGCCAGCAGCCCACCCAGCGGGAGTGTCTACGAGCAGTACTTC.

This chain connects TRBV14 to TRBJ1-3; no firm D call. This CDR3 spans 14 amino acids. V shed 3 bases and J shed 6 bases, with 12 bases lying between them. Germline V gives CDR1 SGHDN, CDR2 FVKESK. The CDR3 sequence: CASSHSGLTNTIYF. CDR3 bases: TGTGCCAGCAGCCACTCCGGGTTGACAAACACCATATATTTT.

The chain carries TRBV24-1 and TRBJ2-7, with a possible D match to TRBD2 (5 bases). Trimming took 3 bases from V and 4 from J, leaving 9 bases between them. Germline CDR1 KGHDR, CDR2 SFDVKD. This CDR3 region has 13 residues. CDR3 sequence: CATSDEGSYEQYF. In nucleotides, the CDR3 is TGTGCCACCAGTGATGAGGGAAGTTACGAGCAGTACTTC.

This chain uses TRBV4-2 with TRBJ1-1, with 9 bases matching TRBD1. The CDR3 covers 13 residues. Germline CDR1 is LGHNA and CDR2 is YNFKEQ. V trimming: 9 bases; J trimming: 0 bases; junction bases outside the gene matches: 2. CDR3 region: CASRDRVNTEAFF. The CDR3 DNA sequence: TGTGCCAGTCGGGACAGGGTGAACACTGAAGCTTTCTTT.

This chain uses TRBV4-2 with TRBJ1-5; 11 bases are a match to TRBD1. This CDR3 has 16 amino acids. J lost 5 bases, V lost 3 bases, and 6 bases had no gene match. Germline V lookup: CDR1 LGHNA, CDR2 YNFKEQ. CDR3 loop: CASSHLTGQGDQPQHF. CDR3 DNA: TGTGCCAGCAGCCACCTTACGGGACAGGGGGATCAGCCCCAGCATTTT.

This clone was picked up a small number of times. The chain carries TRBV7-3 and TRBJ2-3, with 8 bases lining up with TRBD2. The CDR3 is made up of 16 amino acids. V lost 4 bases to trimming and J lost 4 bases; unmatched junction nucleotides: 10. The V gene's germline CDR1 is SGHTA and CDR2 FQGTGA. The DNA for the CDR3 is TGTGCCAGCAGCTACCCTATCGGGAGGGAGGCAGATACGCAGTATTTT. This translates into CASSYPIGREADTQYF.

The table lists this clone with a count of one. This sequence joins TRBV20-1 and TRBJ2-7; 7 bases are a match to TRBD1. The CDR3 totals 11 residues. Germline CDR1 and CDR2: DFQATT and SNEGSKA (reference sequence). V shed 6 bases, J shed 10 bases, and the junction held 9 bases outside the gene matches. The CDR3 DNA reads TGCAGTGCAATGGACAGGACCATACAGTACTTC. This gives the protein CSAMDRTIQYF.

The chain links TRBV11-2 to TRBJ1-1, with D possibly TRBD1 on 5 matching bases. The germline V gene encodes CDR1 SGHAT and CDR2 FQNNGV. V lost 0 bases, J lost 1 base, and 9 bases lay in between. The CDR3 contains 15 residues. Written as DNA, the CDR3 is TGTGCCAGCAGCTTAGAACAGGTTGGGAACACTGAAGCTTTCTTT. This translates into CASSLEQVGNTEAFF.

The chain combines TRBV9 with TRBJ2-3, with 7 nucleotides matching TRBD1. Germline CDR1 and CDR2: SGDLS and YYNGEE. V trimming: 4 bases; J trimming: 2 bases; junction bases outside the gene matches: 4. This CDR3 has 14 amino acids. The CDR3 nucleotides read TGTGCCAGCAGCTACGGACAGGCCACAGATACGCAGTATTTT. Translated: CASSYGQATDTQYF.